These 13 T cell receptor beta chains came from one sample sequenced in a study of T cell responses to AZD1222 COVID-19 vaccine. This table comes from immunoSEQ multiplex PCR, and its TCRdb copy is limited to in-frame clones, with some not included. The sample consists of 110,000 or so clones, 70% to 90% of them appearing once. Sequencing used peripheral blood, obtained 28 days after the second AZD1222 dose. The receptors come from an adult who received the AZD1222 COVID-19 vaccine.

V gene TRBV4-3 combines with J gene TRBJ2-1; TRBD2 agrees at 7 bases. V was pared by 0 bases and J by 4 bases, with 6 bases of the junction left unmatched. Germline V gene data show CDR1 as LGHNA and CDR2 as YSLEER. The CDR3 covers 16 residues. The CDR3 region is CASSQDVPGGYNEQFF. Written as DNA, the CDR3 is TGCGCCAGCAGCCAAGATGTACCGGGGGGTTACAATGAGCAGTTCTTC.

The V gene is TRBV10-1, the J gene TRBJ1-4; no definite D call. The CDR3 is made up of 13 amino acids. The germline gives CDR1 WNHNN, CDR2 SYGVQD (reference sequence). Trimming pared 8 bases from V and 4 bases from J, leaving 11 bases between. The CDR3 reads CASSQSVNEKLFF. The CDR3 region has the DNA TGCGCCAGCTCCCAGAGCGTTAATGAAAAACTGTTTTTT.

The chain combines TRBV28 with TRBJ2-3, with TRBD2 matching over 8 bases. Germline values: CDR1 MDHEN, CDR2 SYDVKM. The CDR3 covers 15 residues. V lost 7 bases, J lost 1 base, and 7 bases stayed unmatched. The CDR3 sequence: CASITGGPGTDTQYF. The CDR3 region has the DNA TGTGCCAGCATTACGGGAGGGCCGGGCACAGATACGCAGTATTTT.

The chain carries TRBV2 and TRBJ1-5; 9 nucleotides match TRBD1. Per the germline V gene, CDR1 is SNHLY and CDR2 is FYNNEI. V was clipped by 8 bases and J by 4 bases; unmatched bases: 3. The CDR3 consists of 13 residues. The CDR3 DNA sequence: TGTGCCAGCCTTGGACAGGGGAATCAGCCCCAGCATTTT. Its translation is CASLGQGNQPQHF.

This clone was seen a handful of times. The chain has TRBV5-1 and TRBJ2-1; a possible D gene is TRBD2 (5 bases). Per the germline V gene, CDR1 is SGHRS and CDR2 is YFSETQ. The CDR3 is made up of 16 amino acids. Trimming left V 4 bases short and J 8 bases short, with 22 bases between. The CDR3 reads CASSAWSSRVRDEQFF. CDR3 bases: TGCGCCAGCAGCGCATGGTCCTCGAGGGTGAGAGATGAGCAGTTCTTC.

The V and J genes are TRBV6-5 and TRBJ1-4, with D tentatively TRBD1 (6 bases). Germline V CDR1 and CDR2: MNHEY, SVGAGI. The CDR3 has 14 residues. The germline V and J ends were trimmed by 6 bases and 3 bases, with 11 bases remaining between them. The CDR3 DNA reads TGTGCCAGCAGCCCCAGGACAGCTAATGAAAAACTGTTTTTT. The encoded protein is CASSPRTANEKLFF.

This clone was seen only once. The chain joins TRBV6-5 to TRBJ1-1; no clear D. The V end was cut by 6 bases, the J end by 5 bases, with 16 bases between. Germline assignment: CDR1 MNHEY and CDR2 SVGAGI. This CDR3 spans 14 amino acids. The CDR3 DNA is TGTGCCAGCAGCTGGAGGTGGACCTGGACTGAAGCTTTCTTT. This sequence encodes CASSWRWTWTEAFF.

The rearrangement uses TRBV28 and TRBJ1-1, with unresolved D. Germline-derived CDR1 and CDR2 are MDHEN and SYDVKM. CDR3 length: 11 amino acids. The CDR3 here is CASRGNTEAFF. DNA of the CDR3: TGTGCTTCACGGGGGAACACTGAAGCTTTCTTT.

The CDR3 DNA reads as TGTGCCAGCAGCGGACTAGGAACTCTCGAGACCCAGTACTTC. Amino acid sequence: CASSGLGTLETQYF. The rearrangement joins TRBV7-2 to TRBJ2-5; 7 bases fit TRBD2. The J segment lost 5 bases and the V segment lost 5 bases, leaving 8 bases of the junction unmatched. The CDR3 has 14 residues. Germline V gives CDR1 SGHTA, CDR2 FQGNSA.

This rearrangement joins TRBV6-5 to TRBJ1-5; D is undetermined. CDR1 and CDR2 from the germline V gene are MNHEY and SVGAGI. The V and J ends lost 7 bases and 0 bases respectively, with 7 bases between them. This CDR3 spans 13 amino acids. In DNA, the CDR3 is TGTGCCAGCAAGGAAGATAGCAATCAGCCCCAGCATTTT. Translated: CASKEDSNQPQHF.

J is TRBJ2-7 and V is TRBV6-2 or TRBV6-3; D remains unclear. The CDR3 length is 14 residues. V lost 0 bases, J lost 1 base, and 7 bases lay in between. Germline V gene lookup returns CDR1 MNHEY and CDR2 SVGEGT. The CDR3 protein is CASSYSPGSYEQYF. The DNA of the CDR3 is TGTGCCAGCAGTTACTCTCCCGGTTCCTACGAGCAGTACTTC.

V usage is TRBV29-1 and J usage is TRBJ1-1; the D is unclear. Trimming pared 3 bases from V and 6 bases from J, leaving 8 bases between. Germline-derived CDR1 and CDR2 are SQVTM and ANQGSEA. The CDR3 runs 11 residues. CDR3 coding DNA: TGCAGCGTTGACTCGGATCCTGAAGCTTTCTTT. Encoded protein: CSVDSDPEAFF.

V gene TRBV3-1 (or the pseudogene TRBV3-2) combines with J gene TRBJ2-5, with 9 bases matching TRBD2. CDR1 is LGHDT and CDR2 is YNNKEL in the germline V gene (reference sequence). This CDR3 region has 12 residues. V trimming: 10 bases; J trimming: 0 bases; junction bases outside the gene matches: 0. CDR3 in DNA: TGTGCCACTAGCGGGAACCAAGAGACCCAGTACTTC. This sequence encodes CATSGNQETQYF.